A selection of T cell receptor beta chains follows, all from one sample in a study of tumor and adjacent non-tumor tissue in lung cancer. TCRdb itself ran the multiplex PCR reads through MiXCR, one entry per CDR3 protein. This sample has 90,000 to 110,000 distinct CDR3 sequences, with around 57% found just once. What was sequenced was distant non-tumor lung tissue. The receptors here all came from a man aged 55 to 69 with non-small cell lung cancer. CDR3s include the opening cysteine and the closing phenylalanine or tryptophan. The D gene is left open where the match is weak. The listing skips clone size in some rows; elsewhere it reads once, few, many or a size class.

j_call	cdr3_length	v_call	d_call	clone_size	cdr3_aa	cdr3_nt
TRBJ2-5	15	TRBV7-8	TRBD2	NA	CASSLAGTSQETQYF	TGTGCCAGCAGCTTAGCAGGGACTAGCCAGGAGACCCAGTACTTC
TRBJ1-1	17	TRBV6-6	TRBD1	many	CASSYSTGGFGNTEAFF	TGTGCCAGCAGTTACTCAACAGGGGGCTTTGGGAACACTGAAGCTTTCTTT
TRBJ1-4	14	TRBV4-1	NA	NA	CASSRTWLHEKLFF	TGCGCCAGCAGCCGGACATGGTTGCATGAAAAACTGTTTTTT
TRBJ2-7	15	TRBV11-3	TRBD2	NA	CAKRRASGSSYEQYF	TGTGCAAAAAGGAGGGCTAGCGGGAGCTCCTACGAGCAGTACTTC
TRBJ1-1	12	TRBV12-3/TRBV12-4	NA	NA	CVSSRRNTENFF	TGTGTCAGCAGTAGGAGGAACACTGAAAATTTCTTT
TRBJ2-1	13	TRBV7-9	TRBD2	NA	CANSLQREGEQFF	TGCGCCAACAGCTTACAGCGGGAGGGTGAGCAGTTCTTC
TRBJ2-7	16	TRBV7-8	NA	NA	CASSPGPDLANYGQYF	TGTGCCAGCAGCCCAGGCCCCGACCTCGCTAATTACGGGCAGTACTTC
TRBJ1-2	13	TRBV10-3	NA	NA	CTISVSRDYGYTF	TGTACCATCAGTGTGTCGAGGGACTATGGCTACACCTTC
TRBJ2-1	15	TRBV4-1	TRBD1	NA	CVSSQGTGNYNEQFF	TGCGTCAGTAGCCAGGGGACAGGGAACTACAATGAGCAGTTCTTC
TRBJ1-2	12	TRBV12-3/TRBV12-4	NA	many	CASSPQPHGYTF	TGTGCCAGCAGTCCCCAGCCCCATGGCTACACCTTC
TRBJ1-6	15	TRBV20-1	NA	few	CSARALETVDSPLHF	TGCAGTGCTAGAGCTTTGGAGACAGTAGATTCACCCCTCCACTTT
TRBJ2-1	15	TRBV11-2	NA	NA	CASSLGVGGYNEQFF	TGTGCCAGCAGCTTAGGGGTGGGTGGGTACAATGAGCAGTTCTTC
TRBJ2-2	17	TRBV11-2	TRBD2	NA	CASSSWTSGGDTGELFF	TGTGCCAGCAGCTCCTGGACTAGCGGGGGCGACACCGGGGAGTTGTTTTTT
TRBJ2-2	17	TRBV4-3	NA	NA	CASSQDLTGTAGGELFF	TGCGCCAGCAGCCAAGACCTTACCGGGACCGCGGGAGGGGAGCTGTTTTTT
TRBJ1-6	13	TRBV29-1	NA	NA	CSVLEMVDSPLQF	TGCAGCGTCCTCGAGATGGTAGATTCACCCCTCCAATTT
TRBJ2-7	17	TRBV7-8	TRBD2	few	CACSLVRLAGATYEQYF	TGTGCCTGCAGCTTAGTGAGGCTAGCGGGAGCCACCTACGAGCAGTACTTC
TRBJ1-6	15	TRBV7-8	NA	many	CASSLSRTWDSPLHF	TGTGCCAGCAGCTTATCCCGGACCTGGGATTCACCCCTCCACTTT
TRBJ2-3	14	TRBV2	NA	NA	CASNVGSSTDTQYF	TGTGCCAGCAATGTTGGCTCCAGCACAGATACGCAGTATTTT
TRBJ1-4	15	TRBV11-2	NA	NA	CTSSLSRTTNEKLFF	TGTACCAGCAGCTTATCCCGAACAACTAACGAAAAACTGTTTTTT
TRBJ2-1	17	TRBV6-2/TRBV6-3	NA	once	CASIYTPDRGSYNEPFF	TGTGCCAGCATTTACACACCCGACAGAGGATCCTACAATGAGCCGTTCTTC
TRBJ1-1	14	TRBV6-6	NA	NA	CANRPWQEKTEALF	TGTGCCAACAGACCATGGCAGGAGAAAACTGAAGCTCTCTTT
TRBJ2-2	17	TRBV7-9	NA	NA	CASILAGLEGNTGELFF	TGTGCCAGCATCTTAGCTGGTCTAGAGGGGAACACCGGGGAGCTGTTTTTT
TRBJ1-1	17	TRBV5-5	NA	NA	CASSLVLYWGEGTEASF	NA
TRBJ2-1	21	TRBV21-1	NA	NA	CASNKEATSGRALVSENEQFF	TGTGCCAGCAACAAAGAAGCGACTAGCGGGAGGGCCCTCGTGAGTGAAAATGAGCAGTTCTTC
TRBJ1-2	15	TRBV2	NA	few	CASSTGTEFSYGYTF	TGTGCCAGCAGTACCGGGACGGAGTTTTCCTATGGCTACACCTTC
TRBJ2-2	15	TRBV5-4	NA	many	CASSLRQANTGELFF	TGTGCCAGCAGCTTACGACAGGCGAACACCGGGGAGCTGTTTTTT
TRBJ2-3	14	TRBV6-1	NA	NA	CASSMGSNTDTQYF	TGTGCCAGCAGTATGGGTAGCAACACAGATACGCAGTATTTT
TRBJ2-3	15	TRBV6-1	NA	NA	CASSGMGASNQPQYF	TGTGCCAGCAGTGGGATGGGGGCGAGCAATCAGCCCCAGTATTTT
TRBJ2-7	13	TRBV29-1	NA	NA	CSVVRTASYEQCF	TGCAGCGTTGTACGGACAGCGTCCTATGAGCAGTGCTTC
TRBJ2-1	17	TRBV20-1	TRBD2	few	CSARTLAGGVSYNEQFF	TGCAGTGCTCGAACCCTAGCGGGAGGTGTATCCTACAATGAGCAGTTCTTC
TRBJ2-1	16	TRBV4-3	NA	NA	CASSHASTRSFNKQFF	TGCGCCAGCAGTCATGCTAGCACCCGCTCCTTCAATAAGCAGTTCTTC
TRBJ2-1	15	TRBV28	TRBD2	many	CASNGPGRGYNEQFF	TGTGCCAGCAACGGCCCCGGGCGGGGGTACAATGAGCAGTTCTTC
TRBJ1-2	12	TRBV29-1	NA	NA	CSVEASSYCYTF	TGCAGCGTTGAGGCAAGTAGCTATTGCTACACCTTC
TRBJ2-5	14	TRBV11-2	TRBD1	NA	CGSSLWDRLETQYF	TGTGGCAGCAGCTTATGGGACAGACTAGAGACCCAGTACTTC
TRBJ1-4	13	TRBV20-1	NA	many	CSAFAQRDEKLFF	TGCAGTGCTTTCGCTCAGAGAGATGAAAAACTGTTTTTT
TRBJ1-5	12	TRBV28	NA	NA	CASRPATDTQHF	TGTGCCAGCAGGCCTGCCACAGATACGCAGCATTTT
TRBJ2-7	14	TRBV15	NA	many	CATSRIDLQGEQYF	TGTGCCACCAGCAGGATAGACCTTCAAGGGGAGCAGTACTTC
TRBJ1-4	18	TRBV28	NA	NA	CASSPPRQGLATNEKLFF	TGTGCCAGCAGTCCCCCCCGGCAGGGCCTAGCAACTAATGAAAAACTGTTTTTT
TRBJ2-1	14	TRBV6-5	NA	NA	CASRPTEMGHEQFF	TGTGCCAGCAGACCGACAGAGATGGGTCATGAGCAGTTCTTC
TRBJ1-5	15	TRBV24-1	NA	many	CATSGGQWGNQPQHF	TGTGCCACCAGTGGGGGACAATGGGGTAATCAGCCCCAGCATTTT
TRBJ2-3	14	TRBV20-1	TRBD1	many	CSARGMDRADTQYF	TGCAGTGCTAGAGGGATGGACAGGGCAGATACGCAGTATTTT
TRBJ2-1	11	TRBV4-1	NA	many	CASSQLNEQFF	TGCGCCAGCAGCCAATTGAATGAGCAGTTCTTC
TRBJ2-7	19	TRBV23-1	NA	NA	CASSQFGTALRTELYEQYF	TGCGCCAGCAGTCAATTCGGAACGGCATTACGGACAGAGCTCTACGAGCAGTACTTC
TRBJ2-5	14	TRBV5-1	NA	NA	CASNSWSRVGSQYF	TGCGCCAGCAACTCTTGGAGCAGGGTGGGGTCCCAGTACTTC
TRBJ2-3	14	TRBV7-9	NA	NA	CASSLGGWGDTQYF	TGTGCCAGCAGCTTAGGCGGGTGGGGAGATACGCAGTATTTT
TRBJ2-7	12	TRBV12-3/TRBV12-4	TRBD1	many	CASQGALGEQYF	TGTGCCAGCCAGGGGGCCCTGGGGGAGCAGTACTTC
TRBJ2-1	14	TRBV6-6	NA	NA	CASSYNPGRNGQFF	TGTGCCAGCAGTTACAATCCAGGGCGGAATGGGCAGTTCTTC
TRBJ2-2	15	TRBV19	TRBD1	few	CASSDRGIGTGELFF	TGTGCCAGTAGTGACAGGGGGATCGGCACCGGGGAGCTGTTTTTT
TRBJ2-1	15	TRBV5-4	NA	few	CASSLRGDSYNEQFF	TGTGCCAGCAGCTTGAGAGGGGATTCCTACAATGAGCAGTTCTTC
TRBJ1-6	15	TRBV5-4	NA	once	CASSLKDSYNSSLHF	TGTGCCAGCAGCTTGAAGGACAGCTATAATTCATCCCTCCACTTT
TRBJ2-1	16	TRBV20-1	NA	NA	CSAPIRLSSSYNEQFF	TGCAGTGCTCCAATCCGCCTAAGCAGCTCCTACAATGAGCAGTTCTTC
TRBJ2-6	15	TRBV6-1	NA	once	CASNDRSSGANILTF	TGCGCCAGCAACGATCGATCCTCTGGGGCCAACATCCTGACTTTC
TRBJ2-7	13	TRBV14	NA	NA	CANSQVGRSEQYF	TGTGCCAACAGCCAAGTGGGGAGGAGCGAGCAGTACTTC